The 21 T cell receptor beta chains in this list originate from one sample, sequenced in a study of CXCR3-negative and CXCR3-positive naive CD8 T cells. These receptors lack a known antigen. Researchers prepared the TRB cDNA libraries using 5' RACE with UMI labels. One entry per CDR3 protein, without DNA, is what TCRdb gives after re-calling the 5' RACE reads. This table lists around 120,000 distinct CDR3 sequences. Study outcomes and limitations: Against CXCR3-negative naive cells, CXCR3-positive naive cells showed more hydrophobic TRB CDR3s.

The source material was naive CXCR3+ CD8+ T cells from blood. Subset noted: CD45RO-CCR7+CD27+CD95- naive CD8+ T cells expressing CXCR3 (TNR3+). These receptors were taken from a human donor in good health. Some clones in this sample may be carry-over from other donors' samples.

The rearrangement uses TRBV7-9 and TRBJ2-7; TCRdb's D gene call, TRBD1, goes unchecked for lack of DNA. CDR3 length: 15 residues. The germline V gene has CDR1 SEHNR and CDR2 FQNEAQ (reference sequence). This chain's CDR3 is CASSPPSGYSYEQYF.

The rearrangement joins TRBV4-1 to TRBJ2-7. The CDR3 totals 14 residues. Germline V lookup: CDR1 MGHRA, CDR2 YSYEKL. The CDR3 reads CASSQDPGSYEQYF.

The chain links TRBV6-5 to TRBJ1-1; TCRdb returns TRBD1, unconfirmable since there is no DNA. The CDR3 sequence is 12 residues long. CDR1 MNHEY and CDR2 SVGAGI come from the germline V gene. The CDR3 protein is CASGQMNTEAFF.

V gene TRBV29-1 combines with J gene TRBJ2-2; TCRdb's D gene call, TRBD1, goes unchecked for lack of DNA. CDR3 length: 14 amino acids. Per the germline V gene, CDR1 is SQVTM and CDR2 is ANQGSEA. The CDR3 loop reads CSVEAGLGPGELFF.

V gene TRBV28 combines with J gene TRBJ2-1; no DNA is available, so the TRBD1 call from TCRdb remains unchecked. CDR1 MDHEN and CDR2 SYDVKM come from the germline V gene. The CDR3 runs 18 residues. This chain's CDR3 is CASSGEGARVVSYNEQFF.

V is TRBV10-3 and J is TRBJ2-5; TCRdb proposes TRBD2, but this gene call is untestable without DNA. This CDR3 comprises 12 residues. The germline CDR1 and CDR2 sequences are ENHRY and SYGVKD. CDR3 region: CATAGSQETQYF.

The chain has TRBV12-3 or TRBV12-4 and TRBJ2-3; TCRdb's D call of TRBD2 is untestable without DNA. The length of the CDR3 is 18 residues. The CDR3 sequence is CASSPTGLAGDGSDTQYF.

The V call is TRBV11-2, the J call TRBJ2-1; TCRdb outputs TRBD1, but without DNA this stays unchecked. The length of the CDR3 is 16 residues. Germline values: CDR1 SGHAT, CDR2 FQNNGV. This CDR3 is CASSPGPGEAFNEQFF.

The chain uses TRBV7-9 and TRBJ1-5; TCRdb's D gene call, TRBD1, goes unchecked for lack of DNA. From germline, CDR1 is SEHNR and CDR2 FQNEAQ (reference sequence). This CDR3 contains 14 residues. The chain's CDR3 is CASSSTGSNQPQHF.

This chain joins TRBV6-6 and TRBJ1-1. This CDR3 has 17 amino acids. Germline values: CDR1 MNHNY, CDR2 SVGAGI (reference sequence). The CDR3 reads CASNVAERVGLNTEAFF.

The chain recombines TRBV28 with TRBJ1-1; the D gene TCRdb calls, TRBD1, cannot be checked with no DNA. The CDR3 loop spans 14 amino acids. Germline CDR1 MDHEN, CDR2 SYDVKM. CDR3 sequence: CASSPLSEGTEAFF. The full variable domain, with the rest looked up from reference TRBV28 and TRBJ1-1, is DVKVTQSSRYLVKRTGEKVFLECVQDMDHENMFWYRQDPGLGLRLIYFSYDVKMKEKGDIPEGYSVSREKKERFSLILESASTNQTSMYLCASSPLSEGTEAFFGQGTRLTVV.

The gene calls are TRBV30 and TRBJ2-3; TCRdb's D call, TRBD2, is unchecked because there is no DNA. This CDR3 has 14 amino acids. CDR1 and CDR2 from the germline V gene are GTSNPN and SVGIG (reference sequence). The CDR3 reads CAWSGPSGLDTQYF.

This rearrangement joins TRBV7-3 to TRBJ1-2; TCRdb's D call, TRBD1, is unchecked because there is no DNA. The CDR3 sequence is 21 residues long. Germline CDR1 is SGHTA and CDR2 is FQGTGA. Here the CDR3 reads CASSVESAGTDNPALNYGYTF.

This chain joins TRBV20-1 and TRBJ1-1. CDR1 DFQATT and CDR2 SNEGSKA come from the germline V gene (reference sequence). The CDR3 is 13 residues long. This CDR3 reads CSARWGMRPEAFF.

V is TRBV7-9 and J is TRBJ2-4. The CDR3 extends over 12 amino acids. Germline CDR1 is SEHNR and CDR2 is FQNEAQ (reference sequence). Here the CDR3 reads CASSLFDQVQYF.

The chain joins TRBV19 to TRBJ2-7. CDR1 is LNHDA and CDR2 is SQIVND in the germline V gene (reference sequence). This CDR3 has 13 residues. CDR3 residues: CASSIVAADEQYF.

The chain has TRBV12-3 or TRBV12-4 and TRBJ2-1; TCRdb indicates TRBD2, and absent DNA this call remains unverified. This CDR3 is 15 amino acids long. CDR3: CASSLVGARSNEQFF.

This chain connects TRBV28 to TRBJ2-7; lacking DNA, the TRBD2 call made by TCRdb goes unchecked. CDR1 MDHEN and CDR2 SYDVKM come from the germline V gene. This CDR3 region has 16 residues. The CDR3 sequence: CASSGQLASSSYEQYF.

J is TRBJ1-2 and V is TRBV7-9; with no DNA, the TCRdb D assignment of TRBD1 cannot be verified. Looked up from germline, CDR1 is SEHNR and CDR2 is FQNEAQ (reference sequence). The CDR3 runs 12 residues. The CDR3 sequence: CASSSDRDGYTF. Combining the CDR3 with reference TRBV7-9 and TRBJ1-2 gives the whole variable domain DTGVSQNPRHKITKRGQNVTFRCDPISEHNRLYWYRQTLGQGPEFLTYFQNEAQLEKSRLLSDRFSAERPKGSFSTLEIQRTEQGDSAMYLCASSSDRDGYTFGSGTRLTVV.

The chain joins TRBV13 to TRBJ1-2; TCRdb returns TRBD1, unconfirmable since there is no DNA. The CDR3 totals 16 residues. Germline CDR1 PRHDT, CDR2 FYEKMQ (reference sequence). CDR3 sequence reads: CASSSWRGQGKSGYTF.

CDR3 amino acids: CASSPRVNYAGNTIYF. The chain has TRBV5-6 and TRBJ1-3. The CDR3 is 16 residues long. From germline, CDR1 is SGHDT and CDR2 YYEEEE. Drawing the rest from reference TRBV5-6 and TRBJ1-3, the complete variable domain is DAGVTQSPTHLIKTRGQQVTLRCSPKSGHDTVSWYQQALGQGPQFIFQYYEEEERQRGNFPDRFSGHQFPNYSSELNVNALLLGDSALYLCASSPRVNYAGNTIYFGEGSWLTVV.